This T cell receptor (beta chain) comes out of a study of Ad26.COV2.S vaccination and SARS-CoV-2 variants. The method was immunoSEQ multiplex PCR; TCRdb's version includes in-frame clones alone and lacks a portion of them. This sample yields tens of thousands of clones, of which approximately 80% are seen a single time; roughly half belongs to the top ten. The sample holds a few counts of this clone. The CDR3 extends over 13 amino acids. Germline loops: CDR1 LNHDA, CDR2 SQIVND (reference sequence). V gave up 4 bases and J gave up 10 bases, with 14 bases separating them. The TCR was taken from a human donor who had recovered from COVID-19. The material sequenced was peripheral blood, taken after recovery from COVID-19. The V gene is TRBV19, the J gene TRBJ2-1; D ambiguous. The DNA of the CDR3 is TGTGCCAGTAGTACTAAATTAAACACCGAGCAGTTCTTC. It is translated as CASSTKLNTEQFF.